Following are 28 T cell receptor beta chains from one sample sequenced in a study of cytomegalovirus exposure and HLA in healthy donors. Use of 60 Vbeta and 13 Jbeta primers characterized the PCR. Generated by immunoSEQ multiplex PCR, the TCRdb table keeps only in-frame clones and is missing some. This table holds some 150,000 clones, 75% to 85% found once. Sequenced: PBMCs. Every receptor here comes from a woman in her 50s in good health and CMV-seropositive.

This clone was seen just once. The J gene is TRBJ1-5, the V gene TRBV5-1; 7 bases are shared with TRBD1. CDR1 is SGHRS, CDR2 YFSETQ, per germline. This CDR3 comprises 14 residues. After removal of 4 bases from V and 7 bases from J, the junction contained 8 bases not matched to a gene. The CDR3 DNA reads TGCGCCAGCAGCCCAACGACAGGGTGGCAGCCCCAGCATTTT. Its protein product is CASSPTTGWQPQHF.

The chain employs TRBV6-6 and TRBJ1-1; D uncertain. Per germline, CDR1 MNHNY and CDR2 SVGAGI (reference sequence). The germline V and J ends were trimmed by 8 bases and 4 bases, with 11 bases remaining between them. The CDR3 has 12 amino acids. The CDR3 spells CASGVEGTEAFF. CDR3 nucleotides: TGTGCCAGCGGGGTAGAGGGCACTGAAGCTTTCTTT.

This clone has just one count. The chain combines TRBV7-9 with TRBJ1-2, with D unresolved. The germline V and J ends were trimmed by 5 bases and 2 bases, with 18 bases remaining between them. This CDR3 spans 16 amino acids. The germline gives CDR1 SEHNR, CDR2 FQNEAQ (reference sequence). In DNA, the CDR3 is TGTGCCAGCAGCCGAGGGTCGAACCGGGCAAACTATGGCTACACCTTC. Residues: CASSRGSNRANYGYTF.

This rearrangement joins TRBV6-4 to TRBJ1-2; D is ambiguous. The CDR3 consists of 15 residues. V was trimmed by 6 bases and J by 1 base, leaving 15 bases between them. CDR1 is MRHNA, CDR2 SNTAGT, per germline. CDR3 sequence: CASSPDPGVNYGYTF. The CDR3 DNA reads TGTGCCAGCAGCCCCGACCCCGGGGTTAACTATGGCTACACCTTC.

This chain uses TRBV2 with TRBJ1-1; D is perhaps TRBD1 (6 bases). Germline CDR1 reads SNHLY; CDR2 reads FYNNEI. The length of the CDR3 is 14 residues. V was pared by 6 bases and J by 1 base, with 12 bases between. CDR3 DNA sequence: TGTGCCAGCAGAAAGACAGGCCGGAACACTGAAGCTTTCTTT. This translates into CASRKTGRNTEAFF. Using reference TRBV2 and TRBJ1-1 for the parts outside the CDR3, the full variable domain is EPEVTQTPSHQVTQMGQEVILRCVPISNHLYFYWYRQILGQKVEFLVSFYNNEISEKSEIFDDQFSVERPDGSNFTLKIRSTKLEDSAMYFCASRKTGRNTEAFFGQGTRLTVV.

The chain joins TRBV12-5 to TRBJ2-1; 8 positions match TRBD1. V lost 5 bases to trimming and J lost 2 bases; unmatched junction nucleotides: 2. The germline V gene encodes CDR1 LGHNT and CDR2 FRNRAP. This CDR3 spans 14 amino acids. The CDR3 nucleotides are TGTGCTAGTGGTCCAGGGGGCGCCTACAATGAGCAGTTCTTC. Its translation: CASGPGGAYNEQFF.

V is TRBV15 and J is TRBJ1-1, with 8 bases aligning to TRBD1. Trimming took 5 bases from V and 3 from J; bases not matched to a gene: 14. Germline V CDR1 and CDR2: LNHNV, YYDKDF (reference sequence). This CDR3 is built from 17 residues. The CDR3 loop reads CATSALGQGRFDTEAFF. In nucleotides, the CDR3 is TGTGCCACCAGCGCTCTCGGACAGGGTCGTTTTGACACTGAAGCTTTCTTT.

This chain uses TRBV29-1 with TRBJ2-7; D gene unclear. This CDR3 is built from 12 residues. Germline V gives CDR1 SQVTM, CDR2 ANQGSEA. Deletions cut 1 base from V and 4 bases from J, with 8 bases between. The CDR3 region has the DNA TGCAGCGTTGAAGTGGCTCCTTACGAGCAGTACTTC. Translation gives CSVEVAPYEQYF.

The genes are TRBV9 and TRBJ2-5; 9 bases match TRBD2. The ends lost 0 bases at V and 0 bases at J; junction bases unmatched: 9. CDR3 length equals 18 residues. CDR1 is SGDLS, CDR2 YYNGEE, per germline. CDR3 sequence: CASSVGLMSGGYQETQYF. DNA of the CDR3: TGTGCCAGCAGCGTAGGTCTGATGAGCGGGGGGTACCAAGAGACCCAGTACTTC.

The CDR3 DNA reads TGTGCTAGTGGGGATACAGGGAACACTGAAGCTTTCTTT. Its protein is CASGDTGNTEAFF. The V gene is TRBV12-5, the J gene TRBJ1-1; D might be TRBD1 (5 bases). CDR3 length equals 13 residues. With 6 bases removed from V and 1 base from J, the gap between germline ends came to 9 bases. Germline CDR1 LGHNT, CDR2 FRNRAP. The full variable domain, in which reference TRBV12-5 and TRBJ1-1 provide the parts outside the CDR3, is DARVTQTPRHKVTEMGQEVTMRCQPILGHNTVFWYRQTMMQGLELLAYFRNRAPLDDSGMPKDRFSAEMPDATLATLKIQPSEPRDSAVYFCASGDTGNTEAFFGQGTRLTVV.

This chain connects TRBV7-6 to TRBJ2-5; the D is unclear. CDR1 and CDR2 from the germline V gene are SGHVS and FNYEAQ. The CDR3 is 13 residues long. Trimming took off 2 bases at V and 1 base at J, with 5 bases between the two ends. CDR3 protein: CASSLLSQETQYF. In nucleotides, the CDR3 is TGTGCCAGCAGCTTATTGAGCCAAGAGACCCAGTACTTC. Full variable domain (rest looked up from reference TRBV7-6 and TRBJ2-5): GAGVSQSPRYKVTKRGQDVALRCDPISGHVSLYWYRQALGQGPEFLTYFNYEAQQDKSGLPNDRFSAERPEGSISTLTIQRTEQRDSAMYRCASSLLSQETQYFGPGTRLLVL.

This clone was recorded a few times. The V gene is TRBV2, the J gene TRBJ1-5; D gene unclear. The CDR3 consists of 13 residues. Germline values: CDR1 SNHLY, CDR2 FYNNEI. Trimming took off 8 bases at V and 2 bases at J, with 10 bases between the two ends. DNA of the CDR3: TGTGCCAGCTGGGAGGGAGGCAATCAGCCCCAGCATTTT. Its translation: CASWEGGNQPQHF.

The gene calls are TRBV2 and TRBJ2-1; 9 nucleotides agree with TRBD1. The CDR3 spans 16 residues. V lost 3 bases to trimming and J lost 9 bases; unmatched junction nucleotides: 12. Germline lookup yields CDR1 SNHLY and CDR2 FYNNEI. CDR3 amino acids: CASSDMGQGVSGEQFF. CDR3 DNA: TGTGCCAGCAGTGATATGGGACAGGGTGTTTCGGGTGAGCAGTTCTTC. The full variable domain, rest sourced from reference TRBV2 and TRBJ2-1, is EPEVTQTPSHQVTQMGQEVILRCVPISNHLYFYWYRQILGQKVEFLVSFYNNEISEKSEIFDDQFSVERPDGSNFTLKIRSTKLEDSAMYFCASSDMGQGVSGEQFFGPGTRLTVL.

CDR3: CASSYKQVATEAFF. For the CDR3, the DNA is TGCGCCAGCAGCTACAAACAGGTTGCCACTGAAGCTTTCTTT. The chain has TRBV5-1 and TRBJ1-1; TRBD1 might be the D (5 bases). V was pared by 3 bases and J by 4 bases, with 13 bases between. Per germline, CDR1 SGHRS and CDR2 YFSETQ. The CDR3 totals 14 residues.

The chain employs TRBV5-4 and TRBJ1-4; the D gene is possibly TRBD1 (6 bases). There are 14 residues in the CDR3. Germline V gene data show CDR1 as SGHNT and CDR2 as YYREEE (reference sequence). With 6 bases removed from V and 8 bases from J, the gap between germline ends came to 17 bases. The CDR3 DNA reads TGTGCCAGCACCTCGACAGGATTGGGGGAAAAACTGTTTTTT. It encodes CASTSTGLGEKLFF.

The chain combines TRBV2 with TRBJ2-3; D might be TRBD1 (5 bases). This CDR3 has 11 amino acids. The V end was cut by 10 bases, the J end by 8 bases, with 13 bases between. The germline gives CDR1 SNHLY, CDR2 FYNNEI. The CDR3 DNA follows: TGTGCCACGGAACCTAGGGGTACGCAGTATTTT. Its protein is CATEPRGTQYF.

V usage is TRBV2 and J usage is TRBJ1-3; D might be TRBD1 (6 bases). The CDR3 has 15 residues. Germline CDR1 reads SNHLY; CDR2 reads FYNNEI. V was trimmed by 7 bases and J by 2 bases, leaving 15 bases between them. The CDR3 DNA follows: TGTGCCAGCACTCGAGGGGGGGCGGCTGGAAACACCATATATTTT. It is translated as CASTRGGAAGNTIYF.

This clone was found once. The rearrangement links TRBV2 to TRBJ1-2, with a tentative D call TRBD1 (5 bases). CDR1 is SNHLY and CDR2 is FYNNEI in the germline V gene. The CDR3 totals 11 residues. The V gene lost 7 bases and the J gene lost 6 bases, with 9 bases spanning the gap. The CDR3 DNA reads as TGTGCCAGCACCCAAGGGGATGGCTACACCTTC. Protein product: CASTQGDGYTF.

CDR3 coding DNA: TGTGCCAGCAGCCCTACCCGGTTGCACAGGGGCGAGAACACTGAAGCTTTCTTT. It codes for CASSPTRLHRGENTEAFF. The genes are TRBV7-9 and TRBJ1-1, with 7 bases lining up with TRBD1. CDR1 and CDR2 from the germline V gene are SEHNR and FQNEAQ (reference sequence). This CDR3 spans 18 amino acids. V shed 5 bases, J shed 1 base, and the junction held 16 bases outside the gene matches.

This clone was seen only once. The chain uses TRBV5-1 and TRBJ2-7; 9 nucleotides agree with TRBD1. Germline values: CDR1 SGHRS, CDR2 YFSETQ. This CDR3 is 20 amino acids long. Trimming cost V 4 bases and J 2 bases; bases outside gene matches: 22. DNA for the CDR3: TGCGCCAGCAGCATCCCCGGGACAGGGAAGGGGGAGCTAAGCACCTACGAGCAGTACTTC. Amino acid sequence: CASSIPGTGKGELSTYEQYF.

The CDR3 DNA reads as TGCGCCAGCAGCCCCAGTCGCCCCACAGATACGCAGTATTTT. It encodes CASSPSRPTDTQYF. This chain links TRBV5-1 with TRBJ2-3; D is unclear. Germline V gives CDR1 SGHRS, CDR2 YFSETQ. The CDR3 has 14 amino acids. Trimming took off 4 bases at V and 2 bases at J, with 11 bases between the two ends.

This chain links TRBV18 with TRBJ2-7; TRBD1 agrees at 7 bases. The V segment lost 5 bases and the J segment 4 bases; nucleotides outside the gene matches: 2. The germline gives CDR1 KGHSH, CDR2 LQKENI. This CDR3 contains 12 residues. CDR3 sequence reads: CASSGRGYEQYF. The CDR3 coding sequence is TGTGCCAGCTCAGGCAGGGGGTACGAGCAGTACTTC.

J is TRBJ2-1 and V is TRBV6-1, with 8 bases identical to TRBD2. This CDR3 contains 13 residues. Germline V gene sequence: CDR1 MNHNS, CDR2 SASEGT. J lost 7 bases, V lost 5 bases, and 4 bases had no gene match. CDR3 region: CASSFSGANEQFF. Written as DNA, the CDR3 is TGTGCCAGCAGTTTTAGCGGGGCAAATGAGCAGTTCTTC.

The chain has TRBV30 and TRBJ1-2, with 9 bases aligning to TRBD1. V lost 8 bases to trimming and J lost 6 bases; unmatched junction nucleotides: 4. Germline CDR1 GTSNPN, CDR2 SVGIG (reference sequence). The CDR3 covers 11 residues. The CDR3 loop reads CARDRENGYTF. CDR3 DNA: TGTGCCCGGGACAGGGAAAATGGCTACACCTTC.

The CDR3 reads CSVEGQGPDEQFF. DNA for the CDR3: TGCAGCGTTGAGGGACAGGGTCCGGATGAGCAGTTCTTC. V is TRBV29-1 and J is TRBJ2-1; 9 nucleotides align to TRBD1. Germline V gene data show CDR1 as SQVTM and CDR2 as ANQGSEA. The CDR3 loop spans 13 amino acids. Unmatched junction bases numbered 5, after V lost 3 bases and J lost 8 bases.

To note about this clone: Within the sample, other DNA sequences also encode this same CDR3. The chain links TRBV7-3 to TRBJ1-1; TRBD1 matches 10 bases. The germline gives CDR1 SGHTA, CDR2 FQGTGA. The CDR3 length is 14 residues. V lost 4 bases to trimming and J lost 2 bases; unmatched junction nucleotides: 1. CDR3: CASSSTGGNTEAFF. The CDR3 DNA reads as TGTGCCAGCAGCTCGACAGGGGGCAACACTGAAGCTTTCTTT.

This chain uses TRBV4-1 with TRBJ1-2; D not certain. Germline V CDR1 and CDR2: MGHRA, YSYEKL. CDR3 length equals 15 residues. The V end was cut by 0 bases, the J end by 5 bases, with 13 bases between. The CDR3 region is CASSQDPQRVYGYTF. As DNA, the CDR3 is TGCGCCAGCAGCCAAGACCCCCAGAGGGTATATGGCTACACCTTC.

The V gene is TRBV6-5, the J gene TRBJ1-5; D gene uncertain. The CDR3 consists of 13 residues. Per the germline V gene, CDR1 is MNHEY and CDR2 is SVGAGI. V lost 8 bases to trimming and J lost 0 bases, with 8 bases between them. CDR3 sequence reads: CASGENSNQPQHF. The CDR3 DNA sequence: TGTGCCAGCGGAGAGAATAGCAATCAGCCCCAGCATTTT.